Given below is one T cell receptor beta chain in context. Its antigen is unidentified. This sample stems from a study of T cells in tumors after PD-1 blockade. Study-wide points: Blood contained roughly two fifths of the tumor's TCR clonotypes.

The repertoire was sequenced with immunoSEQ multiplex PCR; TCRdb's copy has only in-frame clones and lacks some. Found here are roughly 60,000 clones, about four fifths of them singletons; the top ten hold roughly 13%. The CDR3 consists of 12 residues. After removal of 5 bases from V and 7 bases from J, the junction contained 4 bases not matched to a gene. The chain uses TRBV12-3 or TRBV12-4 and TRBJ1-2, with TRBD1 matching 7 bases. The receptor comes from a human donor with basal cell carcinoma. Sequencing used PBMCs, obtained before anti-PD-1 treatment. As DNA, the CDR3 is TGTGCCAGCAGTCGAACAGGGGTTGGCTACACCTTC. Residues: CASSRTGVGYTF.